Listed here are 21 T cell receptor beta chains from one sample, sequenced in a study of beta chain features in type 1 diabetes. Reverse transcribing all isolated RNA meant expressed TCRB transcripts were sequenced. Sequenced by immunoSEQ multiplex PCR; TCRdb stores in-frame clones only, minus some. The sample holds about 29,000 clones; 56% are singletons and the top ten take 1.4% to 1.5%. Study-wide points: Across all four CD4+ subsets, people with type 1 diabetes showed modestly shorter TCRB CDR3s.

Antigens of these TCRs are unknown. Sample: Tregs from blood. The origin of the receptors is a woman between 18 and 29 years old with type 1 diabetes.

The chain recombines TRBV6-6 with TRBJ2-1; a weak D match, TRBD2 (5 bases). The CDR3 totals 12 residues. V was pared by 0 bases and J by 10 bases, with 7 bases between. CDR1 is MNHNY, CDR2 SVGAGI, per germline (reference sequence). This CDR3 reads CASSYSPGEQFF. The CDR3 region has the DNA TGTGCCAGCAGTTACTCCCCGGGAGAGCAGTTCTTC.

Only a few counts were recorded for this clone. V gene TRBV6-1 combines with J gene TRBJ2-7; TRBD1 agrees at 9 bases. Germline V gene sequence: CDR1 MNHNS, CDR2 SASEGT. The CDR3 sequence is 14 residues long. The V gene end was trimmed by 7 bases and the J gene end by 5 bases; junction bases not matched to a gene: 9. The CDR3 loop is CASTTRDRVNEQYF. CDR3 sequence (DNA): TGTGCCAGCACCACCCGGGACAGGGTTAACGAGCAGTACTTC.

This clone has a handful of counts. The CDR3 region is CASRFASGGQPQHF. CDR3 DNA sequence: TGTGCCAGCCGGTTCGCGTCAGGCGGGCAGCCCCAGCATTTT. The V call is TRBV28, the J call TRBJ1-5; D uncertain. The CDR3 has 14 amino acids. Per the germline V gene, CDR1 is MDHEN and CDR2 is SYDVKM. Trimming took off 8 bases at V and 7 bases at J, with 18 bases between the two ends.

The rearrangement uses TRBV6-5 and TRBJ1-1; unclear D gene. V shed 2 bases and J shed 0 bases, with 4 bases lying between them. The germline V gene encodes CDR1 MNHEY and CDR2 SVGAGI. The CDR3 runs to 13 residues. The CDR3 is CASSYTVNTEAFF. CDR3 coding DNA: TGTGCCAGCAGTTACACGGTGAACACTGAAGCTTTCTTT.

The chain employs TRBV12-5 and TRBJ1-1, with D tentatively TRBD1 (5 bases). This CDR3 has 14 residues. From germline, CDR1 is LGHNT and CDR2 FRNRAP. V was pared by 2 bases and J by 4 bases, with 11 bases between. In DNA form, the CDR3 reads TGTGCTAGTGGTTTGCCAGGGTCAGGCACTGAAGCTTTCTTT. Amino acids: CASGLPGSGTEAFF. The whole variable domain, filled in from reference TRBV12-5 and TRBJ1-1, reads DARVTQTPRHKVTEMGQEVTMRCQPILGHNTVFWYRQTMMQGLELLAYFRNRAPLDDSGMPKDRFSAEMPDATLATLKIQPSEPRDSAVYFCASGLPGSGTEAFFGQGTRLTVV.

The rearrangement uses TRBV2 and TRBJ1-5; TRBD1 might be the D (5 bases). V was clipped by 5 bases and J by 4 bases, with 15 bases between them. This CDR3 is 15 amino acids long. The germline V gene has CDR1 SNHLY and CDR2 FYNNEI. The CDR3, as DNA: TGTGCCAGCAGTCGGGACCGCGGGGGGAATCAGCCCCAGCATTTT. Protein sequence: CASSRDRGGNQPQHF.

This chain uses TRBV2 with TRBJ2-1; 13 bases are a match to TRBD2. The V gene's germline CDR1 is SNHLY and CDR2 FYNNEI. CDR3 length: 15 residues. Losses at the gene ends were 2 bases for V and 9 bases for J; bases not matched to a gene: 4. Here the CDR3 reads CASSETSGRATEQFF. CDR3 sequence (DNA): TGTGCCAGCAGTGAAACTAGCGGGAGGGCCACTGAGCAGTTCTTC.

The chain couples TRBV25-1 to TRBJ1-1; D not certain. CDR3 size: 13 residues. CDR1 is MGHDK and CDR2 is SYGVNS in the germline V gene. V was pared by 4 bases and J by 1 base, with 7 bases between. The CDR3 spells CASSVRKNTEAFF. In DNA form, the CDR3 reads TGTGCCAGCAGTGTGAGGAAGAACACTGAAGCTTTCTTT.

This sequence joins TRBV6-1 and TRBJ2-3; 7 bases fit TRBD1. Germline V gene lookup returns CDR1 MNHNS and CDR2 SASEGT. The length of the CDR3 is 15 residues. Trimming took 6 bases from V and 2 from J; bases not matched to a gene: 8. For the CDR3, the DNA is TGTGCCAGCAGCATCAGGGGGACGTACACAGATACGCAGTATTTT. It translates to CASSIRGTYTDTQYF.

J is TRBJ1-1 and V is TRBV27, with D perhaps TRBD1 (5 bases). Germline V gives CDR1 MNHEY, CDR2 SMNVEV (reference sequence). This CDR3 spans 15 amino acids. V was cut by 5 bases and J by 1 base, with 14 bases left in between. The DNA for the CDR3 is TGTGCCAGCAGTCCAAGGCCAGGGTCGAACACTGAAGCTTTCTTT. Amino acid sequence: CASSPRPGSNTEAFF.

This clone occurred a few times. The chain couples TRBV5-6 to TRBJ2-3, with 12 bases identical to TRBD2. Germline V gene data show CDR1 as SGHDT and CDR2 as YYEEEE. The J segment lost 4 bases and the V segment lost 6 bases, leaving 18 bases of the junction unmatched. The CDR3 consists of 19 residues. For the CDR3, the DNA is TGTGCCAGCACCCCTACCCTAGCGGGAGGGCCAGGTGGGTCAGATACGCAGTATTTT. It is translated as CASTPTLAGGPGGSDTQYF.

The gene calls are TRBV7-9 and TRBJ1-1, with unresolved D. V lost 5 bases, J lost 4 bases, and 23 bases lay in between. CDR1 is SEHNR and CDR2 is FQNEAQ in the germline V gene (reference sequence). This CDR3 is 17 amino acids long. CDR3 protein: CASSLGSSGVIRTEAFF. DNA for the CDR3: TGTGCCAGCAGCCTCGGGTCATCCGGGGTAATTCGCACTGAAGCTTTCTTT.

The DNA for the CDR3 is TGTGCCAGCTTGAAGGGAGGGCCCCACAATGAGCAGTTCTTC. Its translation is CASLKGGPHNEQFF. This rearrangement joins TRBV6-6 to TRBJ2-1; 7 nucleotides align to TRBD2. V lost 8 bases, J lost 5 bases, and 9 bases stayed unmatched. This CDR3 has 14 residues. Per the germline V gene, CDR1 is MNHNY and CDR2 is SVGAGI (reference sequence).

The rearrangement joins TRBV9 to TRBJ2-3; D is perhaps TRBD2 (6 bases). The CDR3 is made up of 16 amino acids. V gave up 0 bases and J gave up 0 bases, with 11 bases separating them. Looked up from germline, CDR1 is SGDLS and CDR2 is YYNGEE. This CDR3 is CASSVGNSGSTDTQYF. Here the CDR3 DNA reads TGTGCCAGCAGCGTAGGTAATAGCGGAAGCACAGATACGCAGTATTTT.

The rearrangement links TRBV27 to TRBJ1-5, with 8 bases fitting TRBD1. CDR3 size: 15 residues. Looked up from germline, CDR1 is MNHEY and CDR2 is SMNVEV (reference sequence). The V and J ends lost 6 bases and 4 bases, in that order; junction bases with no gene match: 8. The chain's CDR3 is CASSGTTGANQPQHF. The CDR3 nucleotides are TGTGCCAGCAGCGGGACGACAGGGGCAAATCAGCCCCAGCATTTT.

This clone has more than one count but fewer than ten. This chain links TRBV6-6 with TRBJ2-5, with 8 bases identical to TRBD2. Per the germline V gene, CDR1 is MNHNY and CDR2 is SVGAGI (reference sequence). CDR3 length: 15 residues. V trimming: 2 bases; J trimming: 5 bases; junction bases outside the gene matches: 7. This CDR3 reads CASSYGAGGLETQYF. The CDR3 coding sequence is TGTGCCAGCAGTTACGGGGCGGGAGGATTGGAGACCCAGTACTTC.

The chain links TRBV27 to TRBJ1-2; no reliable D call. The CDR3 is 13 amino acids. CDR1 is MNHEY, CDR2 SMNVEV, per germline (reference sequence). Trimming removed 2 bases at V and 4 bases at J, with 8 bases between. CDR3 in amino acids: CASSLTVGYGYTF. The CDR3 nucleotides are TGTGCCAGCAGTTTAACAGTTGGCTATGGCTACACCTTC.

CDR3 DNA sequence: TGTGCCTGGAGAAGGGCAGGGTTCTTATCTGGGGCCAACGTCCTGACTTTC. Translated, it gives CAWRRAGFLSGANVLTF. This chain uses TRBV30 with TRBJ2-6; maybe TRBD1 (5 bases). In germline, CDR1 is GTSNPN, CDR2 SVGIG (reference sequence). The V gene lost 3 bases and the J gene lost 1 base, with 16 bases spanning the gap. This CDR3 has 17 residues.

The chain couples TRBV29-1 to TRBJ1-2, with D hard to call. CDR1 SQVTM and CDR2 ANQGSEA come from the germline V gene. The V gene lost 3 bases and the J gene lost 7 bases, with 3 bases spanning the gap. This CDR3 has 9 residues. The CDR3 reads CSVDRGYTF. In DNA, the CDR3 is TGCAGCGTTGATCGTGGCTACACCTTC.

The CDR3 here is CASSLGGGGKNTEAFF. CDR3 DNA sequence: TGCGCCAGCAGCCTAGGGGGAGGGGGGAAGAACACTGAAGCTTTCTTT. The V gene is TRBV4-3, the J gene TRBJ1-1, with TRBD1 as a possible D gene (6 bases). The CDR3 is 16 amino acids. CDR1 and CDR2 from the germline V gene are LGHNA and YSLEER. V shed 4 bases and J shed 1 base, with 16 bases lying between them.

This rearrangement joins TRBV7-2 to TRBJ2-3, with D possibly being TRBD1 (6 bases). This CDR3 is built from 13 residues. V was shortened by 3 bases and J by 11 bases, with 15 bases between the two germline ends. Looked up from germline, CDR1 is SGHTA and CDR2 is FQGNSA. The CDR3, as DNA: TGTGCCAGCAGCTTGACAGGCCAAGGTGTGCAGTATTTT. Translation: CASSLTGQGVQYF. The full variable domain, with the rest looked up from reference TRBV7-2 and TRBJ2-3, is GAGVSQSPSNKVTEKGKDVELRCDPISGHTALYWYRQSLGQGLEFLIYFQGNSAPDKSGLPSDRFSAERTGGSVSTLTIQRTQQEDSAVYLCASSLTGQGVQYFGPGTRLTVL.